A selection of T cell receptor beta chains follows, all from one sample in a study of blood T cell repertoires in COVID-19. Sequenced by immunoSEQ multiplex PCR; TCRdb stores in-frame clones only, minus some. This sample has about 250,000 clones; approximately 90% occur once, and the top ten carry 5% to 6.5%. The sequencing sample was made of peripheral blood. These receptors were taken from a woman aged 25-40 years with COVID-19, enrolled during active disease. Each CDR3 is given with its conserved first and last residue.

TRBV15	CATSREGQPNYGYTF
TRBV10-3	CAISESAADTQYF
TRBV9	CASSPQGAGGPGELFF
TRBV27	CASSRGQGNYGYTF
TRBV7-9	CASSLPGTDYTDTQYF
TRBV27	CASSLHGLAGGQNNEQFF
TRBV28	CASTRTSGGPSYEQYF
TRBV7-2	CASSLTGNNEQFF
TRBV6-5	CASSLRENNSPLHF
TRBV13	CASSPGQPNPSGNTIYF
TRBV7-8	CASSESKQGNTEAFF
TRBV11-2	CASSLEGPHPRYTQYF
TRBV10-3	CAISERMTGGAVDYGYTF
TRBV27	CASSLSSTDTQYF
TRBV19	CASSQGGNSPLHF
TRBV4-1	CASSQDPVNTEAFF
TRBV6-5	CASYFTRGTEAFF
TRBV6-5	CASSPTLLLNTEAFF
TRBV5-1	CASSLVGHEQYF
TRBV7-6	CASSLEGRLAGGLNEQFF
TRBV27	CASSPEPGRGWNGNIQYF
TRBV24-1	CATSDTSYISGANVLTF
TRBV7-2	CASSLDREATQYF
TRBV10-3	CAIRDPTGGSDEQYF
TRBV29-1	CSVGRSGLPTDTQYF
TRBV7-2	CASGDNEQFF
TRBV3-1/TRBV3-2	CASSQGRTRVLNEQFF
TRBV5-4	CASSAYLNTEAFF
TRBV4-2	CASSQVGGGAGPSTDTQYF
TRBV29-1	CSVSTSRTDEQYF
TRBV3-1/TRBV3-2	CASSQDPRGGANVLTF
TRBV7-2	CASSRTSALYNEQFF
TRBV28	CASTTPLTGGKETQYF
TRBV18	CASSPFERGRYGYTF
TRBV21-1	CASSKVTRDRVYEQYF
TRBV7-2	CASSTGTAGNQPQHF
TRBV28	CASSFFGHLQNTEAFF
TRBV7-2	CASRPHLGQGIGTQYF
TRBV24-1	CATSDRTGLHGYTF
TRBV5-1	CASSLGQGAEEQYF
TRBV20-1	CSAGGLAGYHF